The next 3 T cell receptor beta chains were all read from a single sample in a study of OX40 agonist ivuxolimab in advanced cancers. TCRdb's table, derived via immunoSEQ multiplex PCR, lists solely in-frame clones and lacks some. The sample consists of approximately 23,000 clones, just over 85% of them appearing once. The material was CD4+ or CD8+ T cells sorted from blood, obtained in a trial of the OX40 agonist ivuxolimab. The receptors derive from an adult with an advanced solid tumor such as melanoma, head and neck, liver or kidney cancer.

The V gene is TRBV9, the J gene TRBJ2-1; D ambiguous. Between the trimmed V and J ends, which lost 3 bases and 5 bases, there was a span of 6 bases. Germline V gene data show CDR1 as SGDLS and CDR2 as YYNGEE. CDR3 size: 12 residues. CDR3 sequence: CASSGRNNEQFF. CDR3 sequence (DNA): TGTGCCAGCAGCGGCCGCAACAATGAGCAGTTCTTC.

This clone is a singleton in its sample. This sequence joins TRBV28 and TRBJ1-2; D not resolved. CDR1 MDHEN and CDR2 SYDVKM come from the germline V gene. Trimming left V 4 bases short and J 8 bases short, with 17 bases between. The CDR3 runs 14 residues. CDR3 coding DNA: TGTGCCAGCAGTTCCTCGGGGTCCACGGGCGGCTACACCTTC. Its protein product is CASSSSGSTGGYTF.

The CDR3, as DNA: TGTGCCACCAGCAGAGATCTCAACGGGGCGGAGACCCAGTACTTC. This translates into CATSRDLNGAETQYF. The chain links TRBV15 to TRBJ2-5, with D perhaps given as TRBD1 or TRBD2 (5 bases each). V lost 0 bases to trimming and J lost 5 bases, with 13 bases between them. The length of the CDR3 is 15 residues. CDR1 is LNHNV, CDR2 YYDKDF, per germline (reference sequence).